This passage covers 22 T cell receptor beta chains from one sample sequenced in a study of shared clonotypes between healthy human individuals (TCRdb year 2020). The receptor library was made with the immunoSEQ multiplex PCR assay. Not all clones reach the TCRdb copy of this immuneACCESS table, which keeps in-frame sequences only. Checked studies attribute under half of the gap to unresolved V genes and leave the rest unexplained. This sample lists more than 2 million clones; around 95% were detected once. The top ten constitute roughly 0.13% of the sample. Input material: naive CD4+ T cells sorted from blood. The cell subset or site label for this specimen denotes: CD45RA+ positively selected. The source is a man younger than 35 in good health.

This clone was recorded once. This CDR3 is also generated by other DNA sequences in the sample. The J gene is TRBJ2-7, the V gene TRBV5-1; TRBD2 agrees at 8 bases. The ends lost 0 bases at V and 2 bases at J; junction bases unmatched: 4. Germline CDR1 and CDR2: SGHRS and YFSETQ. The CDR3 covers 15 residues. The CDR3 spells CASSLEAGGTYEQYF. The CDR3 bases are TGCGCCAGCAGCTTGGAGGCGGGAGGCACCTACGAGCAGTACTTC.

The genes are TRBV6-5 and TRBJ2-7; 8 bases map to TRBD2. CDR1 and CDR2 from the germline V gene are MNHEY and SVGAGI. V shed 6 bases, J shed 12 bases, and the junction held 13 bases outside the gene matches. The CDR3 consists of 13 residues. CDR3 in amino acids: CASSRPGGDRWYF. The CDR3 nucleotides read TGTGCCAGCAGCCGTCCGGGAGGGGATCGGTGGTACTTC.

The genes are TRBV6-5 and TRBJ2-5; 10 positions match TRBD1. Germline assignment: CDR1 MNHEY and CDR2 SVGAGI. V lost 6 bases to trimming and J lost 6 bases; unmatched junction nucleotides: 10. There are 15 residues in the CDR3. The CDR3, as DNA: TGTGCCAGCAGCCCGACAGGGGGCGGTAGGAAGACCCAGTACTTC. Its translation is CASSPTGGGRKTQYF.

The chain joins TRBV19 to TRBJ2-5; a possible D gene is TRBD2 (6 bases). Germline V gives CDR1 LNHDA, CDR2 SQIVND (reference sequence). CDR3 length: 14 amino acids. V was shortened by 6 bases and J by 7 bases, with 18 bases between the two germline ends. The CDR3 spells CASSPGTPAGTQYF. CDR3 bases: TGTGCCAGTAGCCCCGGGACTCCCGCCGGGACCCAGTACTTC.

Concerning this clone itself: The same CDR3 arises from other DNA sequences in this sample as well. The chain combines TRBV6-5 with TRBJ1-5, with D unclear. V gave up 5 bases and J gave up 2 bases, with 7 bases separating them. Germline values: CDR1 MNHEY, CDR2 SVGAGI. The CDR3 is 13 residues long. This CDR3 reads CASSRSGNQPQHF. The CDR3 DNA follows: TGTGCCAGCAGTAGATCCGGCAATCAGCCCCAGCATTTT.

This sequence joins TRBV6-5 and TRBJ1-6, with 8 nucleotides matching TRBD1. V trimming: 7 bases; J trimming: 12 bases; junction bases outside the gene matches: 8. Germline lookup yields CDR1 MNHEY and CDR2 SVGAGI. The CDR3 is 13 amino acids. The CDR3, as DNA: TGTGCCAGCAAGGGGACAGGCGACAAACCCCTCCACTTT. Translated: CASKGTGDKPLHF.

This clone was recorded once. This sequence joins TRBV6-5 and TRBJ1-1; D gene uncertain. The CDR3 runs to 15 residues. The V end lost 0 bases, the J end lost 9 bases, and 17 bases lay between the germline ends. The germline CDR1 and CDR2 sequences are MNHEY and SVGAGI. The CDR3 bases are TGTGCCAGCAGTTACTCTCGTAATGCAGATTGGAAAGCTTTCTTT. It codes for CASSYSRNADWKAFF.

V and J are TRBV5-6 and TRBJ2-7; D unresolved. This CDR3 region has 15 residues. Trimming shortened V by 2 bases and J by 2 bases, and 14 bases separated the two germline ends. From germline, CDR1 is SGHDT and CDR2 YYEEEE. This CDR3 is CASSFLKLGTYEQYF. CDR3 nucleotide sequence: TGTGCCAGCAGCTTTCTTAAGCTTGGGACCTACGAGCAGTACTTC. The complete variable domain, with remaining parts taken from reference TRBV5-6 and TRBJ2-7, reads DAGVTQSPTHLIKTRGQQVTLRCSPKSGHDTVSWYQQALGQGPQFIFQYYEEEERQRGNFPDRFSGHQFPNYSSELNVNALLLGDSALYLCASSFLKLGTYEQYFGPGTRLTVT.

J is TRBJ2-7 and V is TRBV2, with 11 bases that match TRBD2. Germline trimming cut 7 bases from V and 0 bases from J; bases unmatched to any gene: 11. There are 17 residues in the CDR3. CDR1 SNHLY and CDR2 FYNNEI come from the germline V gene. The CDR3 nucleotides are TGTGCCAGCATGGTGGAACTAGCGGGAGAGAGCTCCTACGAGCAGTACTTC. This sequence encodes CASMVELAGESSYEQYF.

Points on this clone: The sample carries other DNA sequences with the same CDR3. V and J are TRBV7-2 and TRBJ2-7, with D possibly matching TRBD1 (6 bases). V shed 5 bases and J shed 4 bases, with 9 bases lying between them. Germline loops: CDR1 SGHTA, CDR2 FQGNSA. The CDR3 contains 12 residues. Here the CDR3 DNA reads TGTGCCAGCAGCCAACAGGGTTACGAGCAGTACTTC. Amino acid sequence: CASSQQGYEQYF.

J is TRBJ2-3 and V is TRBV18; the D gene is possibly TRBD1 (6 bases). Germline CDR1 KGHSH, CDR2 LQKENI. This CDR3 is built from 13 residues. With 9 bases removed from V and 4 bases from J, the gap between germline ends came to 14 bases. DNA for the CDR3: TGTGCCAGTTCGACAGGTATCGCAGATACGCAGTATTTT. This encodes CASSTGIADTQYF.

Comment on this clone: Different DNA sequences within this sample yield the same CDR3. V and J are TRBV5-1 and TRBJ2-5; 7 bases map to TRBD1. J gave up 7 bases and V 0 bases, and 3 bases lay outside the gene matches. Germline V lookup: CDR1 SGHRS, CDR2 YFSETQ. This CDR3 is 13 amino acids long. The CDR3 loop reads CASSLEGAGTQYF. The CDR3 bases are TGCGCCAGCAGCTTGGAGGGGGCCGGGACCCAGTACTTC. Variable domain in full (rest from reference TRBV5-1 and TRBJ2-5): KAGVTQTPRYLIKTRGQQVTLSCSPISGHRSVSWYQQTPGQGLQFLFEYFSETQRNKGNFPGRFSGRQFSNSRSEMNVSTLELGDSALYLCASSLEGAGTQYFGPGTRLLVL.

This clone was counted between two and nine times. The sample carries other DNA sequences with the same CDR3. The chain combines TRBV5-1 with TRBJ1-5; no reliable D call. V was clipped by 0 bases and J by 6 bases, with 7 bases between them. This CDR3 is built from 13 residues. The germline V gene has CDR1 SGHRS and CDR2 YFSETQ. The CDR3 sequence is CASSLGEGQPQHF. DNA for the CDR3: TGCGCCAGCAGCTTGGGCGAGGGTCAGCCCCAGCATTTT.

V and J are TRBV7-9 and TRBJ2-2; D not certain. The CDR3 extends over 15 amino acids. Germline V gives CDR1 SEHNR, CDR2 FQNEAQ (reference sequence). The V and J ends lost 6 bases and 0 bases respectively, with 11 bases between them. The DNA for the CDR3 is TGTGCCAGCAGTCTAACGGTAACGAACACCGGGGAGCTGTTTTTT. It specifies CASSLTVTNTGELFF.

The chain employs TRBV7-8 and TRBJ1-5; TRBD1 agrees at 7 bases. CDR3 size: 16 residues. CDR1 is SGHVS, CDR2 FQNEAQ, per germline. V lost 5 bases, J lost 3 bases, and 10 bases stayed unmatched. This CDR3 reads CASSPQGGRVNQPQHF. In DNA, the CDR3 is TGTGCCAGCAGCCCCCAGGGGGGGCGAGTCAATCAGCCCCAGCATTTT.

About this clone itself: Other DNA sequences in this specimen translate into the identical CDR3. This chain joins TRBV6-1 and TRBJ1-5; no clear D. V lost 3 bases, J lost 2 bases, and 8 bases lay in between. CDR1 is MNHNS and CDR2 is SASEGT in the germline V gene. The CDR3 extends over 14 amino acids. The CDR3, as DNA: TGTGCCAGCAGTGAGGGTGTAGGCAATCAGCCCCAGCATTTT. Translating gives CASSEGVGNQPQHF.

Comment on this clone: The identical CDR3 is also encoded by other nucleotide sequences in the sample. This rearrangement joins TRBV18 to TRBJ2-2; TRBD1 aligns across 7 bases. This CDR3 is 16 amino acids long. Germline CDR1 and CDR2: KGHSH and LQKENI. The V segment lost 0 bases and the J segment 0 bases; nucleotides outside the gene matches: 1. CDR3 residues: CASSPPGQPNTGELFF. The CDR3 DNA is TGTGCCAGCTCACCACCGGGACAGCCGAACACCGGGGAGCTGTTTTTT.

This clone was picked up one time. The rearrangement uses TRBV6-5 and TRBJ1-1; possibly TRBD1 for D (6 bases). The V end lost 5 bases, the J end lost 0 bases, and 10 bases lay between the germline ends. The V gene's germline CDR1 is MNHEY and CDR2 SVGAGI. This CDR3 spans 14 amino acids. The DNA for the CDR3 is TGTGCCAGCAGTGAGGGGGTCCTGAACACTGAAGCTTTCTTT. Its protein is CASSEGVLNTEAFF.

Comment on this clone: The same CDR3 can be traced to other DNA sequences in this sample. V and J are TRBV2 and TRBJ2-7; tentatively, D is TRBD1 (5 bases). The V gene lost 7 bases and the J gene lost 4 bases, with 14 bases spanning the gap. The CDR3 consists of 13 residues. Germline values: CDR1 SNHLY, CDR2 FYNNEI. CDR3 in DNA: TGTGCCAGCATCGCAGGGTACCTGTACGAGCAGTACTTC. As protein: CASIAGYLYEQYF.

In DNA, the CDR3 is TGTGCCAGCAGCTTAGTTCAGGACACTGAAGCTTTCTTT. Translated, it gives CASSLVQDTEAFF. The V and J genes are TRBV7-9 and TRBJ1-1; D is uncertain. Trimming left V 1 base short and J 3 bases short, with 6 bases between. Per germline, CDR1 SEHNR and CDR2 FQNEAQ (reference sequence). CDR3 length: 13 residues.

The genes are TRBV7-2 and TRBJ2-1; 11 bases fit TRBD2. Germline V CDR1 and CDR2: SGHTA, FQGNSA. This CDR3 contains 18 residues. The V gene end was trimmed by 0 bases and the J gene end by 1 base; junction bases not matched to a gene: 5. CDR3 sequence: CASSLAVLAGESYNEQFF. The CDR3 DNA reads TGTGCCAGCAGCTTAGCAGTACTAGCGGGAGAATCCTACAATGAGCAGTTCTTC.

This rearrangement joins TRBV7-2 to TRBJ2-1, with D possibly matching TRBD2 (6 bases). The ends were cut back, 6 bases at V and 4 bases at J, with 10 bases in the middle. The CDR3 has 13 residues. Germline loops: CDR1 SGHTA, CDR2 FQGNSA. CDR3 nucleotides: TGTGCCAGCAGTACCGGGACTTACAATGAGCAGTTCTTC. It translates to CASSTGTYNEQFF.